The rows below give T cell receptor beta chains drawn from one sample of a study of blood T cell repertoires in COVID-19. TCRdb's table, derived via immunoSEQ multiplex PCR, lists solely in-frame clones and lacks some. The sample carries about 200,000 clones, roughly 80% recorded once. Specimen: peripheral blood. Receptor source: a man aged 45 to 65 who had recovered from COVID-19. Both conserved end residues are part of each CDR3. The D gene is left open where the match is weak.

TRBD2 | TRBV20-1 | CSASNPSGSMYEQYF
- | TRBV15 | CATSSIQGSGYTF
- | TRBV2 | CASRHGQFTSSPLHF
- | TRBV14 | CASSPPGRGRVAITEAFF
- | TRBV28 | CASSLTRVGRYEQYF
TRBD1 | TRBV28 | CASSRDRLRTDTQYF
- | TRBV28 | CASSLKDSYSSGANVLTF
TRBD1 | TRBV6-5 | CASSYRQGATNEKLFF
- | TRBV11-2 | CASSLIFPLAYEQYF
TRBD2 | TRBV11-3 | CASSVAGGPTGELFF
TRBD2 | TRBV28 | CASSTGTSGKKTGPDTQYF
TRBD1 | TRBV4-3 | CASSQDHRGTYNEQFF
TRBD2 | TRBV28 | CASSPQGLADLQQETQYF
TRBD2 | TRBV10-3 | CAISEDVSGMIGEQYF
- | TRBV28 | CASSLGTELQPQHF
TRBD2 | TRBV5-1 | CASSSGTGLAVITDTQYF
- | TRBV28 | CASSLGHEETQYF
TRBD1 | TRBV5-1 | CASSSSGTGGNTIYF
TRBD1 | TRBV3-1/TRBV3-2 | CASSLRQGASNQPQHF
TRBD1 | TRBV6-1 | CASSEPRTGSYNSPLHF
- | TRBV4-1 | CASSQGGSYYGYTF
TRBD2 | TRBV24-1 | CATSDNRDYSSYNEQFF
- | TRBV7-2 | CASSLEGRTFF
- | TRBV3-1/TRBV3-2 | CASSQDRGGRPAFF
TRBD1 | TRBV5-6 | CASSLTGGAGNTIYF
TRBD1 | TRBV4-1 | CASSQDRDRPIGYF
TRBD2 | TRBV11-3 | CASSLGRREGPDTQYF
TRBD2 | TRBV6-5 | CASSPGGVHEQYF
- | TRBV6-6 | CASRLGGANTEAFF
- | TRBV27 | CASSLDGGRNEQYF
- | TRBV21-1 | CASSKRYRSYEQYF
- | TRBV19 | CASSRDTQYF
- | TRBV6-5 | CASSYRGGGQPQHF
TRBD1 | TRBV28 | CASSTMSYRGGTEAFF
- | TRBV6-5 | CASSYSSSASYNEQFF
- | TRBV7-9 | CASSAVGNTEAFF
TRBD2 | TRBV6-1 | CASSESQREYEQFF
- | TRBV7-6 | CASSRGSYSYNEQFF
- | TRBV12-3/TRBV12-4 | CASSLQETQYF
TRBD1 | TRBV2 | CASSDRTGISNQPQHF
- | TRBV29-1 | CSVERELNEQFF
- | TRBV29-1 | CSVDRVRGDNVLTF
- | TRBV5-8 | CASHKMVAKNIQYF
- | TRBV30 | CAWRGAGPAKNIQYF
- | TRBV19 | CASSIAGYSNQPQHF
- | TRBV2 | CASRGLPDTQYF
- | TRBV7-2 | CASSLDSTGWYEQYF
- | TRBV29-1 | CSVPSSGNLFGEQFF
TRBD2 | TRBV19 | CASSISGSYADTQYF
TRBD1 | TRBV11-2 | CASSPLKGQGWYTEAFF
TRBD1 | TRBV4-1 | CASSQDFPGGSYEQYF
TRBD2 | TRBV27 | CASSLRTSGRKGEQFF
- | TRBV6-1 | CASSEADRYQPQHF
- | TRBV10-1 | CASRSLSSTDTQYF
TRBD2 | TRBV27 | CASSRGLAGGPNEQFF
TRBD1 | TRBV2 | CASSGDRLHNEQFF
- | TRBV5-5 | CASSLSDRSHGYTF
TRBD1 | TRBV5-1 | CASSSGTGALNEKLFF